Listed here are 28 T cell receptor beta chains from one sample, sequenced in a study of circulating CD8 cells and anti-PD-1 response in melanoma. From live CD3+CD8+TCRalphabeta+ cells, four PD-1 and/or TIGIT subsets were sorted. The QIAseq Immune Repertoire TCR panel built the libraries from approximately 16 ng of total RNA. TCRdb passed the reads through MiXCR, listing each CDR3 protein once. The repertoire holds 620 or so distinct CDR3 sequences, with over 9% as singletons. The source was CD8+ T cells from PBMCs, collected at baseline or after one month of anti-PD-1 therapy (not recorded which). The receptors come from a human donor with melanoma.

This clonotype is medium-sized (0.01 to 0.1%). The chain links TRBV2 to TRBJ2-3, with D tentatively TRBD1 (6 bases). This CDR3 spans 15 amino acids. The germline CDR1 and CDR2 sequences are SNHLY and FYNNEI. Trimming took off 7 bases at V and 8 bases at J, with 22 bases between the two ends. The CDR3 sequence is CASTNRDTSSITQYF. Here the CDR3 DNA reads TGTGCCAGCACAAACCGGGACACGTCGAGTATTACGCAGTATTTT.

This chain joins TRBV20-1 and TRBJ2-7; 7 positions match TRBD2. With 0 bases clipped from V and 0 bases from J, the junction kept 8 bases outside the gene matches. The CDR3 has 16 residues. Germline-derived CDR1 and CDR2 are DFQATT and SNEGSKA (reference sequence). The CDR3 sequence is CSARETYGTNSYEQYF. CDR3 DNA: TGCAGTGCTAGAGAAACCTACGGGACTAACTCCTACGAGCAGTACTTC.

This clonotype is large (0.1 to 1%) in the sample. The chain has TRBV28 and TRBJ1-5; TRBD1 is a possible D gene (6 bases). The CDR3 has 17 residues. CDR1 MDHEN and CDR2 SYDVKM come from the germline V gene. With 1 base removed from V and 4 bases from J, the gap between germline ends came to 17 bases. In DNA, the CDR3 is TGTGCCAGCAGTTTATTGAACAGGGTGGTTAGTAATCAGCCCCAGCATTTT. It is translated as CASSLLNRVVSNQPQHF.

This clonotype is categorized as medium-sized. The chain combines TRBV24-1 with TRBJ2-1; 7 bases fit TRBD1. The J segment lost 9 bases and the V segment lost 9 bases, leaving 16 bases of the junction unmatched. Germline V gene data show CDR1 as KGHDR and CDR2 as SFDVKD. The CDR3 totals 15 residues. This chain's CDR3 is CATGDGTDPLGEQFF. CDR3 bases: TGTGCCACCGGGGATGGGACAGATCCTCTCGGTGAGCAGTTCTTC.

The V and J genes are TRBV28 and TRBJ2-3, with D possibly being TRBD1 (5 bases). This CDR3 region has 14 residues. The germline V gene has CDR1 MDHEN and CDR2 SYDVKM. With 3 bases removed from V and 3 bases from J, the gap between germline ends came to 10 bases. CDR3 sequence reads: CASSFLSGTDTQYF. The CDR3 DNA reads TGTGCCAGCAGTTTTTTATCAGGGACAGATACGCAGTATTTT.

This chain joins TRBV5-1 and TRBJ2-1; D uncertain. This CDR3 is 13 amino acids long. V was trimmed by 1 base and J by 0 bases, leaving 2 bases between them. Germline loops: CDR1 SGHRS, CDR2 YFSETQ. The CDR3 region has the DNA TGCGCCAGCAGCTTGAGCTCCTACAATGAGCAGTTCTTC. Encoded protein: CASSLSSYNEQFF.

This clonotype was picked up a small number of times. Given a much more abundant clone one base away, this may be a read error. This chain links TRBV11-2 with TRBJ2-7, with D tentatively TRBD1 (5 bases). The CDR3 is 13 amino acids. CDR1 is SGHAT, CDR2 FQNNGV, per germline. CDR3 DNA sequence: TGTGCCAGCAGCTTAGGACAGCTCTACGAGCAGTGCTTC. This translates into CASSLGQLYEQCF.

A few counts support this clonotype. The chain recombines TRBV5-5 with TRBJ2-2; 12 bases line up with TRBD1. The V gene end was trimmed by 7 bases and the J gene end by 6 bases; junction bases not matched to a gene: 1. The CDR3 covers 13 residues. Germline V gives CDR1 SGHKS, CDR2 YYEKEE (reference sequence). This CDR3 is CASRDRGPGELFF. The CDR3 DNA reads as TGTGCCAGCCGGGACAGGGGGCCCGGGGAGCTGTTTTTT.

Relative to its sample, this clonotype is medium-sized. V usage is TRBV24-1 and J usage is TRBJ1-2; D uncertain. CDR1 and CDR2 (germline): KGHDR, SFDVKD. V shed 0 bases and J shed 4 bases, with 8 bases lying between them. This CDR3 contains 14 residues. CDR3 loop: CATSDLGRSYGYTF. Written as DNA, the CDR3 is TGTGCCACCAGTGATTTGGGACGGTCCTATGGCTACACCTTC.

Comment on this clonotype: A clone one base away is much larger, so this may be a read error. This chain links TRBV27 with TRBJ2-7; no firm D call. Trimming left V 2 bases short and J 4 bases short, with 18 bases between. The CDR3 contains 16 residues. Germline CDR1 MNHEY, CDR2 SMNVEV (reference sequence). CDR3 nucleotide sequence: TGTGCCAGCAGTTTACAAGACGGCAGTGGTCAGTACGAGCAGTACTTC. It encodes CASSLQDGSGQYEQYF.

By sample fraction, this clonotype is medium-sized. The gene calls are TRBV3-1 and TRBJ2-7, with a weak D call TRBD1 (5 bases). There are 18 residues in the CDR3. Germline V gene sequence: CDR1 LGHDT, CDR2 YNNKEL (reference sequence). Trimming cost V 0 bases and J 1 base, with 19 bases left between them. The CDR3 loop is CASSQDRLGVRISYEQYF. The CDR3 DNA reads TGTGCCAGCAGCCAAGATCGGTTAGGGGTCAGGATATCCTACGAGCAGTACTTC.

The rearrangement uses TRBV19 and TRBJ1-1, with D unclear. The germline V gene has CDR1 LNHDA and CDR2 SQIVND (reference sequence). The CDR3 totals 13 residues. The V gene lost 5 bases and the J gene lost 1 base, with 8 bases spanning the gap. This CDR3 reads CASSFNSNTEAFF. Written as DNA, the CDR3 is TGTGCCAGTAGTTTTAATTCGAACACTGAAGCTTTCTTT.

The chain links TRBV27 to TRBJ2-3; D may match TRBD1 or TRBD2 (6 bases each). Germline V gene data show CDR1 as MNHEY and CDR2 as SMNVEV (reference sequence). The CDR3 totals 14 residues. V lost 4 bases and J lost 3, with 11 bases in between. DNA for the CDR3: TGTGCCAGCAGTTCCGGGGGCTGGACAGATACGCAGTATTTT. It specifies CASSSGGWTDTQYF.

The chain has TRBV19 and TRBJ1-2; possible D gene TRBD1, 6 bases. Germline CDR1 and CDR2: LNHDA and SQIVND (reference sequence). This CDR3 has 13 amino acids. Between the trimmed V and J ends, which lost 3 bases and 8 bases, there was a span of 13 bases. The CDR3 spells CASSIGGLSGYTF. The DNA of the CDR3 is TGTGCCAGTAGTATCGGGGGGCTCAGCGGCTACACCTTC.

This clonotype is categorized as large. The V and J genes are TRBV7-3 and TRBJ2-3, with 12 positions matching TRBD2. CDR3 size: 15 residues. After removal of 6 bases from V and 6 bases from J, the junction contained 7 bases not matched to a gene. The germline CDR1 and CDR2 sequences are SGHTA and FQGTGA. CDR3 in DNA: TGTGCCAGCAGGTCGACTAGCGGGGGTTTGGATACGCAGTATTTT. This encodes CASRSTSGGLDTQYF.

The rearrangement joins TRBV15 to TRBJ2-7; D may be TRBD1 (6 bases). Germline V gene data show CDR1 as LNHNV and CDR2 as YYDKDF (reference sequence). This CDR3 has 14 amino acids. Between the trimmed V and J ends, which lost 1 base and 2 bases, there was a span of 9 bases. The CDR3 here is CATSRAGTTYEQYF. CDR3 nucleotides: TGTGCCACCAGCAGAGCCGGGACAACCTACGAGCAGTACTTC.

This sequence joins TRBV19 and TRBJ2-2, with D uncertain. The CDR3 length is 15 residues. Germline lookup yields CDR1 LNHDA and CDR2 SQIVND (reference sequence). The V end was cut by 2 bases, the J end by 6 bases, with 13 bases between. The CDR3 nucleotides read TGTGCCAGTAGTATAAAGGGTGCTAGGGCCGGGGAGCTGTTTTTT. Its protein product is CASSIKGARAGELFF.

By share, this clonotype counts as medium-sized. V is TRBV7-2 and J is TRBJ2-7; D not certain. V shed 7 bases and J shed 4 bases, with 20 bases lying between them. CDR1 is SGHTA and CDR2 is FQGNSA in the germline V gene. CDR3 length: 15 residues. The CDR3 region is CASTPGRSNFYEQYF. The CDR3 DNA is TGTGCCAGCACTCCGGGTCGGAGCAACTTTTACGAGCAGTACTTC.

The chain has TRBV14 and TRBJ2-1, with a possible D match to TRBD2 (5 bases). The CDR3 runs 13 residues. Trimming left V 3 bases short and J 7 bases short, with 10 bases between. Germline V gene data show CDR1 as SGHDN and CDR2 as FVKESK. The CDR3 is CASSQVDWNEQFF. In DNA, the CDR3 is TGTGCCAGCAGCCAGGTGGACTGGAATGAGCAGTTCTTC.

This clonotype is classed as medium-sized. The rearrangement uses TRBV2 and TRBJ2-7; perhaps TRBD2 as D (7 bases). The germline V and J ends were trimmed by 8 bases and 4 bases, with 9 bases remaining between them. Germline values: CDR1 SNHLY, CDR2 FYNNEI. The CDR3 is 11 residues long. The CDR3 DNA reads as TGTGCCAGCGGGAGGGGGTACGAGCAGTACTTC. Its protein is CASGRGYEQYF.

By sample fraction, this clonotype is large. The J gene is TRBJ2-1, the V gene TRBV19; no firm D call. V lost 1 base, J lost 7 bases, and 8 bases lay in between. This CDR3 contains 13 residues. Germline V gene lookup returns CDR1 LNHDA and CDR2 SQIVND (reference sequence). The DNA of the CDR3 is TGTGCCAGTAGTATAGGTGGGTTTAATGAGCAGTTCTTC. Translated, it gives CASSIGGFNEQFF.

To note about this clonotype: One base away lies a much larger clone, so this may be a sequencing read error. CDR3 DNA: TGCGCCAGCAGCCAGGGGGCAGAGGACGAGCAGTACGTC. This gives the protein CASSQGAEDEQYV. J is TRBJ2-7 and V is TRBV4-1; tentatively, D is TRBD1 (6 bases). The CDR3 has 13 residues. The germline gives CDR1 MGHRA, CDR2 YSYEKL. Trimming pared 3 bases from V and 5 bases from J, leaving 11 bases between.

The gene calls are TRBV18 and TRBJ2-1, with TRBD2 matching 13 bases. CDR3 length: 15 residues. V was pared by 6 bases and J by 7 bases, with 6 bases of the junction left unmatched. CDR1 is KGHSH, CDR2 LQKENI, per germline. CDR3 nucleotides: TGTGCCAGCTCTTCCACTAGCGGGGGGGATAATGAGCAGTTCTTC. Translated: CASSSTSGGDNEQFF.

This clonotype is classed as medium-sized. This CDR3 is CASSPSGGAWDEQFF. CDR3 coding DNA: TGTGCCAGCAGCCCCAGCGGGGGGGCCTGGGATGAGCAGTTCTTC. The J gene is TRBJ2-1, the V gene TRBV14, with 10 bases lining up with TRBD2. This CDR3 is 15 amino acids long. The V gene end was trimmed by 4 bases and the J gene end by 8 bases; junction bases not matched to a gene: 8. The germline V gene encodes CDR1 SGHDN and CDR2 FVKESK.

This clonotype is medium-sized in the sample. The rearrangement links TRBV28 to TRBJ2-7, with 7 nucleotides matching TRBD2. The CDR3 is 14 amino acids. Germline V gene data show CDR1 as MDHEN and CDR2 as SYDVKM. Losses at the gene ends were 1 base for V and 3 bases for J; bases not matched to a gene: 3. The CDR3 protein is CASSLSGGGYEQYF. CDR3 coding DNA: TGTGCCAGCAGTTTATCGGGGGGTGGCTACGAGCAGTACTTC.

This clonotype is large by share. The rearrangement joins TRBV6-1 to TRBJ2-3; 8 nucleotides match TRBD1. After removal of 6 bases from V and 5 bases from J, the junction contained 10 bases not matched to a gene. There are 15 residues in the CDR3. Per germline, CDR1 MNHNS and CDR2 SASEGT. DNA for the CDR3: TGTGCCAGCAGCTCCAGGGGGCTGTTAAGAGATACGCAGTATTTT. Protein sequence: CASSSRGLLRDTQYF.

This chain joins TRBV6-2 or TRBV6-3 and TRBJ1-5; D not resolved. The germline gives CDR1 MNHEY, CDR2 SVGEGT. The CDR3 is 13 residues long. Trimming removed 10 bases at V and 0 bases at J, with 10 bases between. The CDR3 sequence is CATCSNSNQPQHF. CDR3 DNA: TGTGCCACCTGCTCCAATAGCAATCAGCCCCAGCATTTT.

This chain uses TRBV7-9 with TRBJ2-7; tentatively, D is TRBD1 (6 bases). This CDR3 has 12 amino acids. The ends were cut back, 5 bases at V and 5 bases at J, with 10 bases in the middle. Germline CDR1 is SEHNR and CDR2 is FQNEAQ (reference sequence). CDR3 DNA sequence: TGTGCCAGCAGCCCCCACAGGGACGAGCAGTACTTC. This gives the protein CASSPHRDEQYF.